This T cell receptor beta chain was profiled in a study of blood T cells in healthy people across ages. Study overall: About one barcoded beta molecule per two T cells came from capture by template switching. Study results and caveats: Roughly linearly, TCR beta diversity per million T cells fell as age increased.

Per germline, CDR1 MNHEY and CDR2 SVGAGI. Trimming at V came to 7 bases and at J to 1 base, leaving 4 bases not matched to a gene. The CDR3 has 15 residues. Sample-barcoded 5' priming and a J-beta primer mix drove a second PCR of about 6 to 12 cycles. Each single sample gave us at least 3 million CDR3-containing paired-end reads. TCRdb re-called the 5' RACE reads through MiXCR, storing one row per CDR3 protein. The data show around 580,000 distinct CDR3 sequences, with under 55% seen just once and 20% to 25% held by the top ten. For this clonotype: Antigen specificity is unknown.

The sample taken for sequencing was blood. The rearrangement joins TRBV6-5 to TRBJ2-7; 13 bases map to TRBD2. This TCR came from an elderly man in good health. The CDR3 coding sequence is TGTGCCAGCAAAACGGGACTAGCGGGATCCTACGAGCAGTACTTC. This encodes CASKTGLAGSYEQYF.